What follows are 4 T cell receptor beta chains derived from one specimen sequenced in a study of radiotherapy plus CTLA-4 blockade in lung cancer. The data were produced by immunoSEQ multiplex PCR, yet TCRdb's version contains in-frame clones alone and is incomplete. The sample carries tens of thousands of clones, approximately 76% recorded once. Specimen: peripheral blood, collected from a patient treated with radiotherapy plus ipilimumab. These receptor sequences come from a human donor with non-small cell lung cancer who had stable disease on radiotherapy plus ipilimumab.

In DNA, the CDR3 is TGTGCCAGCAGAGATAGCAAGGTGTCGGAGGGTTCCTACAATGAGCAGTTCTTC. This encodes CASRDSKVSEGSYNEQFF. The chain carries TRBV6-4 and TRBJ2-1; D possibly corresponds to TRBD2 (6 bases). This CDR3 has 18 amino acids. Germline assignment: CDR1 MRHNA and CDR2 SNTAGT. V lost 6 bases and J lost 1, with 22 bases in between.

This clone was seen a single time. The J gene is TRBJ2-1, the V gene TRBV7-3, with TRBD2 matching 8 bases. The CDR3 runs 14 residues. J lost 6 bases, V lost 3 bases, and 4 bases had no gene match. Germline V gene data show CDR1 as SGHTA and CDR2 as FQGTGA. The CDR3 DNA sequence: TGTGCCAGCAGCTTTGGCGGGGGGACCAATGAGCAGTTCTTC. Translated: CASSFGGGTNEQFF.

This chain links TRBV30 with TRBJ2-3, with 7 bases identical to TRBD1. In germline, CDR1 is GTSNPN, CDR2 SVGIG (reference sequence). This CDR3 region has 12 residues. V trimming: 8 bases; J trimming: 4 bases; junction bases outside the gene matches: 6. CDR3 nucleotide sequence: TGTGCCACAGGGGACAGTGCAGATACGCAGTATTTT. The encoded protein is CATGDSADTQYF.

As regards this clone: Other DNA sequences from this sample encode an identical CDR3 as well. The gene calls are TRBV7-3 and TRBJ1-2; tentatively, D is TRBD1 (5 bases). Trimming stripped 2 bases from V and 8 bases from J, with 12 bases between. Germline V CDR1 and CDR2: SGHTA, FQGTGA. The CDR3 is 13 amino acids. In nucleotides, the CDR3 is TGTGCCAGCAGCTTAGGCGGGCGGGGGGGCTACACCTTC. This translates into CASSLGGRGGYTF.